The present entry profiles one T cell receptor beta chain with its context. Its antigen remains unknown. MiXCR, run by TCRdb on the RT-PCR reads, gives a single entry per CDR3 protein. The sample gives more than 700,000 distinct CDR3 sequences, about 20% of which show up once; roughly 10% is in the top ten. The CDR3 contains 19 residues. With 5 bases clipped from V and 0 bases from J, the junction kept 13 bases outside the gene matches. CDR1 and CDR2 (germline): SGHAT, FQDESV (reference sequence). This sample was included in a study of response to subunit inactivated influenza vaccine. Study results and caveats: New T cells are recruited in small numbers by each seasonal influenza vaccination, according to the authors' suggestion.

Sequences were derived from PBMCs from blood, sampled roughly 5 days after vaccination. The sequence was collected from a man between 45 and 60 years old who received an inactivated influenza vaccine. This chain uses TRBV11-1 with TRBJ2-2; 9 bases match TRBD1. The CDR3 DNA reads TGTGCCAGCAGCAAGGACGAGACAGGGGGACGCGCGAACACCGGGGAGCTGTTTTTT. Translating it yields CASSKDETGGRANTGELFF.